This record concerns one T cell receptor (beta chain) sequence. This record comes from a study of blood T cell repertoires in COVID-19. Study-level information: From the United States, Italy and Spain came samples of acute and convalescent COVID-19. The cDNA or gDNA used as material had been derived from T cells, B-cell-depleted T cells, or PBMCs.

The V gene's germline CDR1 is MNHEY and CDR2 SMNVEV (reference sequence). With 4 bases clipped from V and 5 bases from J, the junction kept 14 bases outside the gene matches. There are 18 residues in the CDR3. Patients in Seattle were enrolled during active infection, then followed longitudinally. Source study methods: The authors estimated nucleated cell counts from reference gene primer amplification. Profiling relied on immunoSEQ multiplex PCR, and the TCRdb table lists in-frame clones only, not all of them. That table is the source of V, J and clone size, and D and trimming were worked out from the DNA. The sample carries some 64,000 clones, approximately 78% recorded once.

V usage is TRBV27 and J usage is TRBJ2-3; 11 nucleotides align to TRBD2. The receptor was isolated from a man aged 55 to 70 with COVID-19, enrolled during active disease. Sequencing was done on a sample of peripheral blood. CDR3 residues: CASSSPWALAGGGDTQYF. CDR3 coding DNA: TGTGCCAGCAGTTCACCCTGGGCCCTAGCGGGAGGTGGAGATACGCAGTATTTT.